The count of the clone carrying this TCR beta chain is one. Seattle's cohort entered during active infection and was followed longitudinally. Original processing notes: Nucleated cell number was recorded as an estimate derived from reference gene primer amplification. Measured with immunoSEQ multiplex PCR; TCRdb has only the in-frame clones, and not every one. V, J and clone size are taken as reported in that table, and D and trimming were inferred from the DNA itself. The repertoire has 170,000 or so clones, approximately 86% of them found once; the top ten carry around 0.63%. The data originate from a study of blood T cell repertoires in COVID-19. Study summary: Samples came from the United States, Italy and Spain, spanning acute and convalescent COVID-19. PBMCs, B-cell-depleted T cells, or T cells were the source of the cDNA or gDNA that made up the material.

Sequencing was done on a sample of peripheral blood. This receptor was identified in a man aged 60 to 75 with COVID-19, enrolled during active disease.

The chain's CDR3 is CASSLGADYEQYF. The CDR3 DNA reads as TGCGCCAGCAGCTTGGGGGCAGATTACGAGCAGTACTTC. This chain connects TRBV5-1 to TRBJ2-7, with D uncertain. V shed 0 bases and J shed 4 bases, with 8 bases lying between them. Germline CDR1 SGHRS, CDR2 YFSETQ. This CDR3 spans 13 amino acids.